Each of the 16 T cell receptor beta chains below was sequenced from the same sample in a study of shared clonotypes between healthy human individuals. Sequencing used immunoSEQ multiplex PCR; TCRdb keeps in-frame clones, though not all of them. The repertoire consists of 2 million to 3 million clones, with approximately 94% occurring once and the leading ten covering approximately 0.36%. Sequenced material: naive CD4+ T cells from PBMCs. Subset: CD45RA+ positively selected. The receptors derive from a man between 18 and 29 years old in good health. Some clones in this sample may be carry-over from other donors' samples.

This rearrangement joins TRBV29-1 to TRBJ1-1; tentative D call: TRBD1 (5 bases). Germline CDR1 reads SQVTM; CDR2 reads ANQGSEA. The CDR3 runs to 13 residues. The V end lost 4 bases, the J end lost 1 base, and 10 bases lay between the germline ends. The chain's CDR3 is CSVAEQANTEAFF. The DNA of the CDR3 is TGCAGCGTTGCTGAACAGGCGAACACTGAAGCTTTCTTT.

The chain combines TRBV7-3 with TRBJ1-6, with D perhaps TRBD1 (5 bases). The germline V gene has CDR1 SGHTA and CDR2 FQGTGA. Trimming took 0 bases from V and 6 from J, leaving 12 bases between them. CDR3 length equals 16 residues. The CDR3 reads CASSLTGAESNSPLHF. CDR3 nucleotide sequence: TGTGCCAGCAGCTTAACCGGGGCGGAAAGTAATTCACCCCTCCACTTT.

The V call is TRBV9, the J call TRBJ1-2; TRBD1 aligns across 8 bases. Germline V gene sequence: CDR1 SGDLS, CDR2 YYNGEE. J gave up 2 bases and V 7 bases, and 7 bases lay outside the gene matches. The CDR3 contains 14 residues. The CDR3 protein is CASGDRGRNYGYTF. The DNA of the CDR3 is TGTGCCAGCGGCGACAGGGGACGAAACTATGGCTACACCTTC.

The genes are TRBV18 and TRBJ2-1; D is perhaps TRBD2 (6 bases). V was cut by 4 bases and J by 3 bases, with 22 bases left in between. The CDR3 totals 18 residues. The germline V gene encodes CDR1 KGHSH and CDR2 LQKENI. The CDR3 coding sequence is TGTGCCAGCTCACGCTTACTGAACCGGGACTCTGACTACAATGAGCAGTTCTTC. Translating gives CASSRLLNRDSDYNEQFF.

This clone was seen only once. DNA of the CDR3: TGTGCCAGCACTCTCGGGACAGGGGACTACAATGAGCAGTTCTTC. Translation gives CASTLGTGDYNEQFF. The chain uses TRBV2 and TRBJ2-1; TRBD1 matches at 10 bases. The CDR3 totals 15 residues. J was trimmed by 3 bases and V by 7 bases; bases with no gene match: 6. CDR1 and CDR2 (germline): SNHLY, FYNNEI.

This chain uses TRBV6-5 with TRBJ2-7, with 7 positions matching TRBD2. Germline lookup yields CDR1 MNHEY and CDR2 SVGAGI. The ends lost 6 bases at V and 6 bases at J; junction bases unmatched: 2. This CDR3 contains 11 residues. CDR3 nucleotide sequence: TGTGCCAGCAGGGGGGAGGGCGAGCAGTACTTC. Amino acid sequence: CASRGEGEQYF.

This clone was observed a handful of times. The chain combines TRBV6-1 with TRBJ1-5; D possibly corresponds to TRBD1 (6 bases). Trimming took 4 bases from V and 5 from J, leaving 15 bases between them. The germline CDR1 and CDR2 sequences are MNHNS and SASEGT. The CDR3 length is 15 residues. CDR3: CASSADRFLDQPQHF. The CDR3 bases are TGTGCCAGCAGTGCTGACAGGTTTCTGGATCAGCCCCAGCATTTT.

J is TRBJ1-1 and V is TRBV28; D unresolved. The CDR3 has 14 amino acids. V lost 3 bases and J 0 bases, leaving 8 bases between the germline ends. In germline, CDR1 is MDHEN, CDR2 SYDVKM. The chain's CDR3 is CASSFTDLNTEAFF. In DNA form, the CDR3 reads TGTGCCAGCAGTTTCACCGATTTGAACACTGAAGCTTTCTTT.

On this clone itself: Other nucleotide sequences in the sample specify the same CDR3. V gene TRBV18 combines with J gene TRBJ1-2; 7 bases match TRBD1. The length of the CDR3 is 15 residues. V gave up 2 bases and J gave up 0 bases; unmatched junction bases: 3. The germline V gene has CDR1 KGHSH and CDR2 LQKENI. CDR3 in amino acids: CASSPTGDPNYGYTF. In nucleotides, the CDR3 is TGTGCCAGCTCACCAACAGGGGACCCTAACTATGGCTACACCTTC.

The gene calls are TRBV7-9 and TRBJ1-5, with D possibly TRBD1 on 5 matching bases. The germline gives CDR1 SEHNR, CDR2 FQNEAQ (reference sequence). V was pared by 3 bases and J by 2 bases, with 8 bases between. The CDR3 is 14 residues long. The DNA for the CDR3 is TGTGCCAGCAGCTTCAGGGACGGCAATCAGCCCCAGCATTTT. Protein product: CASSFRDGNQPQHF.

This chain links TRBV5-1 with TRBJ2-7; D remains unclear. This CDR3 has 14 amino acids. Trimming took 4 bases from V and 0 from J, leaving 11 bases between them. CDR1 and CDR2 from the germline V gene are SGHRS and YFSETQ. The CDR3 loop reads CASSPSGLSYEQYF. The CDR3 DNA reads TGCGCCAGCAGCCCGTCGGGCCTCTCCTACGAGCAGTACTTC.

This chain links TRBV5-1 with TRBJ2-7; 11 nucleotides align to TRBD2. The V and J ends lost 5 bases and 0 bases, in that order; junction bases with no gene match: 7. The CDR3 runs to 16 residues. Looked up from germline, CDR1 is SGHRS and CDR2 is YFSETQ. Here the CDR3 reads CASRLAGEVGSYEQYF. The CDR3, as DNA: TGCGCCAGCAGACTAGCGGGAGAAGTGGGCTCCTACGAGCAGTACTTC.

With regard to this clone: The junction shows a germline mismatch at one end, possibly a read error. The chain joins TRBV18 to TRBJ1-2, with D tentatively TRBD1 (6 bases). From germline, CDR1 is KGHSH and CDR2 LQKENI. The CDR3 runs to 13 residues. For the CDR3, the DNA is TGTGCCAGCTCCCCACAGGGCACCTATGGCTACACCTTC. Translated: CASSPQGTYGYTF.

The CDR3 DNA follows: TGTGCCAGCACCCCGGGCGGGACAGGGCTCGACGAGCAGTACTTC. It translates to CASTPGGTGLDEQYF. The gene calls are TRBV28 and TRBJ2-5; 9 bases match TRBD1. Judging by the DNA end, TRBJ2-7 fits better; the J call may be wrong. This CDR3 contains 15 residues. Per the germline V gene, CDR1 is MDHEN and CDR2 is SYDVKM.

The gene calls are TRBV13 and TRBJ2-7; 8 positions match TRBD1. This CDR3 region has 15 residues. Germline V lookup: CDR1 PRHDT, CDR2 FYEKMQ (reference sequence). The V and J ends lost 1 base and 5 bases, in that order; junction bases with no gene match: 7. The CDR3 sequence: CASSLARQGANEQYF. CDR3 DNA sequence: TGTGCCAGCAGCTTAGCTCGTCAGGGGGCAAACGAGCAGTACTTC.

The chain uses TRBV27 and TRBJ2-5; TRBD1 is a possible D gene (6 bases). With 6 bases removed from V and 4 bases from J, the gap between germline ends came to 24 bases. Looked up from germline, CDR1 is MNHEY and CDR2 is SMNVEV (reference sequence). The CDR3 has 17 residues. The CDR3 reads CASSSRLLGQRGETQYF. The CDR3, as DNA: TGTGCCAGCAGCTCACGACTCCTTGGACAGAGGGGAGAGACCCAGTACTTC.